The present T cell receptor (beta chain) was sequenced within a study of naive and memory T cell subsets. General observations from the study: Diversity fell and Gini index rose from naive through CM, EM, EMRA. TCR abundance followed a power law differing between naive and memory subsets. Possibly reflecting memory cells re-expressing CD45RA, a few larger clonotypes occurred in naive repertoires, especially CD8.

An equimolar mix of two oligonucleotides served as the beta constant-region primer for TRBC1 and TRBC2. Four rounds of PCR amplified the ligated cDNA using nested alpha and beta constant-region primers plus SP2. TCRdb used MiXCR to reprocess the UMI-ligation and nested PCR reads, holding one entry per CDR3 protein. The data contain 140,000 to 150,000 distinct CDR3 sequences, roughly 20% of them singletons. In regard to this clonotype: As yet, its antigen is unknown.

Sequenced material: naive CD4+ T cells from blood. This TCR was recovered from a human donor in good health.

The CDR3 spells CAWSGWSGQNEQFF. CDR3 nucleotide sequence: TGTGCCTGGAGTGGGTGGAGCGGCCAGAATGAGCAGTTCTTC. J is TRBJ2-1 and V is TRBV30, with D maybe TRBD2 (5 bases). This CDR3 region has 14 residues. Germline CDR1 is GTSNPN and CDR2 is SVGIG (reference sequence). Trimming took 1 base from V and 7 from J, leaving 14 bases between them.